These T cell receptor beta chains were read from a single sample in a study of Ad26.COV2.S vaccination and SARS-CoV-2 variants. The data were produced by immunoSEQ multiplex PCR, yet TCRdb's version contains in-frame clones alone and is incomplete. The data contain just under 250,000 clones, 88% of them seen just once; the ten biggest clones take up over 8.5%. The material was peripheral blood, obtained in a trial of Ad26.COV2.S vaccine versus placebo. These receptors all come from a person aged 18 to 59 who received the Ad26.COV2.S COVID-19 vaccine or a placebo. CDR3s include the opening cysteine and the closing phenylalanine or tryptophan. The D gene is left open where the match is weak. Expanded clones get a size class; other rows say once, few or many, or leave the size out.

D gene,J gene,V gene,clone size,CDR3 protein,CDR3 DNA
TRBD2,TRBJ2-3,TRBV5-1,-,CASSPGLAGGPVTDTQYF,TGCGCCAGCAGCCCCGGACTAGCGGGAGGGCCGGTGACAGATACGCAGTATTTT
TRBD1,TRBJ1-2,TRBV6-5,-,CASSYRAGTGGYTF,TGTGCCAGCAGTTACCGAGCCGGGACAGGGGGCTACACCTTC
-,TRBJ2-3,TRBV7-2,-,CASSLYSDPDFGTQYF,TGTGCCAGCAGCTTATATTCCGACCCCGACTTCGGTACGCAGTATTTT
-,TRBJ2-7,TRBV2,-,CASSPWAGSEQYF,TGTGCCAGCAGTCCCTGGGCAGGGAGCGAGCAGTACTTC
-,TRBJ1-1,TRBV18,-,CASSTGTVKSEAFF,TGTGCCAGCTCAACCGGGACGGTGAAGTCTGAAGCTTTCTTT
TRBD2,TRBJ2-7,TRBV10-3,once,CAIRTQRGPYEQYF,TGTGCCATCAGGACCCAGCGGGGGCCCTACGAGCAGTACTTC
TRBD1,TRBJ2-5,TRBV4-3,-,CASSQDLGAGGSETQYF,TGCGCCAGCAGCCAAGATCTTGGGGCAGGGGGCTCGGAGACCCAGTACTTC
TRBD1,TRBJ2-7,TRBV6-2/TRBV6-3,-,CASSTTGIEQYF,TGTGCCAGCAGTACGACAGGGATTGAGCAGTACTTC
-,TRBJ2-1,TRBV15,-,CATSTRGSSLVDEQFF,TGTGCCACCAGCACCCGGGGCAGTTCTCTGGTGGATGAGCAGTTCTTC
TRBD2,TRBJ2-3,TRBV7-8,-,CASSLALAGGSDTQYF,TGTGCCAGCAGCTTAGCCCTAGCGGGAGGATCTGATACGCAGTATTTT
-,TRBJ1-3,TRBV6-5,few,CASSYAPGTGNTIYF,TGTGCCAGCAGTTACGCTCCCGGTACCGGAAACACCATATATTTT
-,TRBJ1-2,TRBV4-3,-,CASSQDRTLGEGYTF,TGCGCCAGCAGCCAAGATCGGACTTTAGGGGAGGGCTACACCTTC
-,TRBJ2-1,TRBV5-1,-,CASSLERVPIYEQFF,TGCGCCAGCAGCTTGGAGCGGGTTCCGATCTATGAGCAGTTCTTC
-,TRBJ2-7,TRBV27,-,CASRAGPVYEQYF,TGTGCCAGCAGGGCGGGGCCCGTCTACGAGCAGTACTTC
TRBD1,TRBJ1-1,TRBV5-4,-,CASSWDRVSEAFF,TGTGCCAGCAGCTGGGACAGGGTATCAGAAGCTTTCTTT
-,TRBJ2-7,TRBV11-2,-,CASSLGTHHSYEQYF,TGTGCCAGCAGCTTAGGCACGCACCACTCCTACGAGCAGTACTTC
-,TRBJ2-3,TRBV5-6,-,CASSPTGRYTDTQYF,TGTGCCAGCAGCCCCACAGGGAGGTACACAGATACGCAGTATTTT
-,TRBJ2-7,TRBV5-1,-,CASSLVRTDTYEQYF,TGCGCCAGCAGCTTGGTAAGGACCGACACCTACGAGCAGTACTTC
-,TRBJ2-7,TRBV5-1,-,CASSLAGVFYEQYF,TGCGCCAGCAGCTTGGCCGGGGTATTCTACGAGCAGTACTTC
-,TRBJ1-2,TRBV4-3,-,CASSPGRQGHGYTF,TGCGCCAGCAGCCCCGGGAGGCAGGGCCATGGCTACACCTTC
-,TRBJ1-5,TRBV28,-,CASSPLRVSNQPQHF,TGTGCCAGCAGTCCACTGAGGGTAAGCAATCAGCCCCAGCATTTT
TRBD2,TRBJ2-2,TRBV4-3,-,CASSQEGTSRTGELFF,TGCGCCAGCAGCCAAGAAGGGACTAGCAGGACCGGGGAGCTGTTTTTT
TRBD1,TRBJ2-5,TRBV6-5,once,CASSYRGLGETQYF,TGTGCCAGCAGTTACAGGGGGCTTGGAGAGACCCAGTACTTC
TRBD1,TRBJ1-5,TRBV24-1,-,CATRGTDNQPQHF,TGTGCCACCAGAGGGACAGATAATCAGCCCCAGCATTTT
TRBD1,TRBJ1-3,TRBV7-2,-,CASSYKSRTGGAGNTIYF,TGTGCCAGCAGTTACAAATCTCGGACAGGGGGCGCGGGGAACACCATATATTTT
-,TRBJ2-4,TRBV18,-,CASSPQGLAKNIQYF,TGTGCCAGCTCACCCCAGGGTCTAGCCAAAAACATTCAGTACTTC
-,TRBJ1-2,TRBV10-2,-,CAVLGYGYTF,TGCGCCGTTCTAGGGTATGGCTACACCTTC
-,TRBJ2-7,TRBV5-6,-,CASSLGRSEQYF,TGTGCCAGCAGCTTGGGACGAAGCGAGCAGTACTTC
-,TRBJ1-1,TRBV7-2,-,CASSLSSQGWGEAFF,TGTGCCAGCAGCTTATCCTCCCAGGGGTGGGGTGAAGCTTTCTTT
TRBD2,TRBJ2-1,TRBV3-1/TRBV3-2,-,CASSQGASGRQGYNEQFF,TGTGCCAGCAGCCAGGGGGCTAGCGGGAGGCAGGGATACAATGAGCAGTTCTTC
-,TRBJ1-2,TRBV24-1,-,CATPLGDLSDYGYTF,TGTGCCACCCCCCTCGGGGACCTTTCGGACTATGGCTACACCTTC
TRBD1,TRBJ1-5,TRBV15,-,CATSRDYNFDPTGAYQPQHF,TGTGCCACCAGCAGAGATTATAACTTTGACCCGACAGGGGCGTATCAGCCCCAGCATTTT
-,TRBJ1-2,TRBV6-1,-,CASSEADPTDGYTF,TGTGCCAGCAGTGAAGCGGACCCTACGGATGGCTACACCTTC